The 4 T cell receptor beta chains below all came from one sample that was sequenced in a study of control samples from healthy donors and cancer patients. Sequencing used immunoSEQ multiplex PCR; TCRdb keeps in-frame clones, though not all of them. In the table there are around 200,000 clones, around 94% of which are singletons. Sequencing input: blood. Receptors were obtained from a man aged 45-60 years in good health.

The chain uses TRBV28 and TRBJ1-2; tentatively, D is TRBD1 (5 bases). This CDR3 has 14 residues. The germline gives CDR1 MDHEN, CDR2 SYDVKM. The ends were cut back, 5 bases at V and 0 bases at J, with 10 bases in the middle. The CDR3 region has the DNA TGTGCCAGCAGTCGCCGGGACGCTAACTATGGCTACACCTTC. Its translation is CASSRRDANYGYTF.

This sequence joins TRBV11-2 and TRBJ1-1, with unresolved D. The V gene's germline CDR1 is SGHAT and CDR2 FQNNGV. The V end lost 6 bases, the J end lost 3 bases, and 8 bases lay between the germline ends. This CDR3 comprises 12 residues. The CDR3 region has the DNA TGTGCCAGCAGTCTTAGGGACACTGAAGCTTTCTTT. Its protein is CASSLRDTEAFF.

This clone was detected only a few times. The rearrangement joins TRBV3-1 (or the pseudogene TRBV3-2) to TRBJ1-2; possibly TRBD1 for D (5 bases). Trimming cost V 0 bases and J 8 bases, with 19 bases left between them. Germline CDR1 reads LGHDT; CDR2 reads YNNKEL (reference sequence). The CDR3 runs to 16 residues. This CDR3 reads CASSQDLVGGLGGYTF. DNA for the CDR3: TGTGCCAGCAGCCAAGATCTAGTGGGGGGTCTCGGCGGCTACACCTTC.

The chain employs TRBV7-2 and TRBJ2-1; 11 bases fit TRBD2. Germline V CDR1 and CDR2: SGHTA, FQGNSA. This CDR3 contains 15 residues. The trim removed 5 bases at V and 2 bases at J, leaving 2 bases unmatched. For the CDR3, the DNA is TGTGCCAGCAGCCATAGCGGGGGGGCCTACAATGAGCAGTTCTTC. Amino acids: CASSHSGGAYNEQFF.